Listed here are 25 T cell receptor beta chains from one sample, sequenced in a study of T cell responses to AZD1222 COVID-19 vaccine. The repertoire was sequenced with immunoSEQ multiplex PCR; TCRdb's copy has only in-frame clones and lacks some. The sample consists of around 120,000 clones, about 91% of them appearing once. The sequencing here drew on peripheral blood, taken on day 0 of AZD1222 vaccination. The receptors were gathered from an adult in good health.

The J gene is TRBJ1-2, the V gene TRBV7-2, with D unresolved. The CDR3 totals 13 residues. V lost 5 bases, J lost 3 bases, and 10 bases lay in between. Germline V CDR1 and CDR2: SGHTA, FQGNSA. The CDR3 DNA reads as TGTGCCAGCAGCCCCCGACAAGACTATGGCTACACCTTC. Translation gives CASSPRQDYGYTF.

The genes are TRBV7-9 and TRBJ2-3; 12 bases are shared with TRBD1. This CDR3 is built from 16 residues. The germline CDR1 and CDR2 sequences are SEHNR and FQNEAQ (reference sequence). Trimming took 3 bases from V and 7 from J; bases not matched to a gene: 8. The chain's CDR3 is CASSFRDRGHSNTQYF. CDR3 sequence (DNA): TGTGCCAGCAGCTTCCGGGACAGGGGGCACTCAAATACGCAGTATTTT. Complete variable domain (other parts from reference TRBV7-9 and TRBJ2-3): DTGVSQNPRHKITKRGQNVTFRCDPISEHNRLYWYRQTLGQGPEFLTYFQNEAQLEKSRLLSDRFSAERPKGSFSTLEIQRTEQGDSAMYLCASSFRDRGHSNTQYFGPGTRLTVL.

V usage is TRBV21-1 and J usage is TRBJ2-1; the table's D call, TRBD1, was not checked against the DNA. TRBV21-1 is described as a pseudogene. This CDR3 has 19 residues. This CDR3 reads CASSKAYGSQGGSYNEQFF. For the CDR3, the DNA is TGTGCCAGCAGCAAAGCCTACGGTTCCCAAGGGGGCTCCTACAATGAGCAGTTCTTC.

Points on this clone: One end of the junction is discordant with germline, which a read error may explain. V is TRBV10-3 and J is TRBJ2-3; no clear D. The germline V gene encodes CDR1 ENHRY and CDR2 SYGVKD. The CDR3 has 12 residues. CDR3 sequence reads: CAIRLNTDTQYF. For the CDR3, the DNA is TGTGCAATCAGGTTAAACACAGATACGCAGTATTTT.

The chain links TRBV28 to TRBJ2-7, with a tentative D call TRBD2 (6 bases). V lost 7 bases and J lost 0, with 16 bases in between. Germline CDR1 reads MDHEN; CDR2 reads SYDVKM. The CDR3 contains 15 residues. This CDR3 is CASIRGGARSYEQYF. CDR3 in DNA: TGTGCCAGCATCCGTGGCGGGGCCCGCTCCTACGAGCAGTACTTC.

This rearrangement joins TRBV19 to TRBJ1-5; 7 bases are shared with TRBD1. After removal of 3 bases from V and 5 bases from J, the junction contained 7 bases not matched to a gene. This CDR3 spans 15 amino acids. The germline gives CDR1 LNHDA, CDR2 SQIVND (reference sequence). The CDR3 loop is CASSMSGQTHQPQHF. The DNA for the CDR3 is TGTGCCAGTAGTATGTCGGGACAGACCCATCAGCCCCAGCATTTT.

CDR3 residues: CASSLNGLALETQYF. The CDR3 DNA sequence: TGTGCCAGCAGCTTGAATGGGCTAGCTCTAGAGACCCAGTACTTC. The chain is built from TRBV7-2 and TRBJ2-5, with D maybe TRBD2 (5 bases). The V gene's germline CDR1 is SGHTA and CDR2 FQGNSA. The CDR3 length is 15 residues. Trimming took 3 bases from V and 4 from J, leaving 15 bases between them.

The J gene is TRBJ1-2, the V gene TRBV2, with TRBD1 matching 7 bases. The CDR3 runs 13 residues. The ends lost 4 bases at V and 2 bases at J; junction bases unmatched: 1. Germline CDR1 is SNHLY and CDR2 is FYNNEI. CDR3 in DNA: TGTGCCAGCAGTGGGGACAGAAACTATGGCTACACCTTC. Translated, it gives CASSGDRNYGYTF.

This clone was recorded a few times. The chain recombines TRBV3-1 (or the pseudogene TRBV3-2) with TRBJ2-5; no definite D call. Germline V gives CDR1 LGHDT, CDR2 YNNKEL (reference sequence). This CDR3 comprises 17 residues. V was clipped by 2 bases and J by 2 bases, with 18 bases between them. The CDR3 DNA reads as TGTGCCAGCAGCCAAAGGAGTTCGTACAAAAGACAAGAGACCCAGTACTTC. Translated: CASSQRSSYKRQETQYF.

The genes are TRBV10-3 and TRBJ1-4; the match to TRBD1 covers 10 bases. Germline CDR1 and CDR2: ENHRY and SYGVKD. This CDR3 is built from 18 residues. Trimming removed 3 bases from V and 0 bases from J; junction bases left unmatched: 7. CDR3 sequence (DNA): TGTGCCATCAGTGACCGGACAGGGGGTCTCACAACTAATGAAAAACTGTTTTTT. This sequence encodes CAISDRTGGLTTNEKLFF.

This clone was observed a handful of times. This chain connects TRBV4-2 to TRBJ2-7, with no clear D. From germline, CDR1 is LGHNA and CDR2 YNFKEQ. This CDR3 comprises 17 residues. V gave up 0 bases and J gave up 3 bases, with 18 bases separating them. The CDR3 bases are TGTGCCAGCAGCCAAGAGTCGGAAGGTGCCGCCTACTACGAGCAGTACTTC. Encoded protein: CASSQESEGAAYYEQYF.

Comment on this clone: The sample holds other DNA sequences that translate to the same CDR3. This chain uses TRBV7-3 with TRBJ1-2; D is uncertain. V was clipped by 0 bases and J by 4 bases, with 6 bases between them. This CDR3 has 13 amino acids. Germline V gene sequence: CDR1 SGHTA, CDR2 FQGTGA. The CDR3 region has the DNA TGTGCCAGCAGCTTAACTGGGAGCTATGGCTACACCTTC. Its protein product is CASSLTGSYGYTF.

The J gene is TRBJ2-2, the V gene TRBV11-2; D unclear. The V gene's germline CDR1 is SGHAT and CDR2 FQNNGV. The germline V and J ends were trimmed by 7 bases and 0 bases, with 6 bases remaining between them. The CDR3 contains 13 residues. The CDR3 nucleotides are TGTGCCAGCAAACCCCCGAACACCGGGGAGCTGTTTTTT. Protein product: CASKPPNTGELFF.

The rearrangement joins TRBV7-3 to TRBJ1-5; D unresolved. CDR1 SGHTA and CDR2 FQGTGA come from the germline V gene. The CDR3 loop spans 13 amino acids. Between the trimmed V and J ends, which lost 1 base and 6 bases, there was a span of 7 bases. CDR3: CASSLNAGQPQHF. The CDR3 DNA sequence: TGTGCCAGCAGCTTAAACGCAGGTCAGCCCCAGCATTTT.

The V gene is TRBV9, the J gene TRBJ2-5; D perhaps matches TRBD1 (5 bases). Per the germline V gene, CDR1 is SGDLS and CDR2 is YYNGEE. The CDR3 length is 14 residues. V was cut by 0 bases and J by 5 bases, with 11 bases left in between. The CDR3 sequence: CASSVASKGETQYF. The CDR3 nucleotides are TGTGCCAGCAGCGTAGCTTCCAAGGGGGAGACCCAGTACTTC.

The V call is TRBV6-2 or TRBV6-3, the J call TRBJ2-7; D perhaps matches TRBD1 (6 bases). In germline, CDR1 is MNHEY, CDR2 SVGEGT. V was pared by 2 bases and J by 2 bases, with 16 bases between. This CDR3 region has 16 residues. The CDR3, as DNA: TGTGCCAGCAGTTACGCAAAAGACAGGATCACCTACGAGCAGTACTTC. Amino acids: CASSYAKDRITYEQYF.

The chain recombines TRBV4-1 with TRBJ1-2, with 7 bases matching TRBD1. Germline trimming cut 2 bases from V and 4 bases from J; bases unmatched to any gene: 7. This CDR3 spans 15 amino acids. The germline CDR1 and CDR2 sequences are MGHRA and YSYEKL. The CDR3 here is CASSQRSGGAYGYTF. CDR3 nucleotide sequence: TGCGCCAGCAGCCAAAGATCAGGGGGGGCCTATGGCTACACCTTC.

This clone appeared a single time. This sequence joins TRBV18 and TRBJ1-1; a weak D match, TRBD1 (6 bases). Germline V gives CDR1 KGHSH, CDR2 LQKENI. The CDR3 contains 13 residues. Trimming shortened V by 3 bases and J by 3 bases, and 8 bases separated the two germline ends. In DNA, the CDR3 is TGTGCCAGCTCACCTCACAGGGACACTGAAGCTTTCTTT. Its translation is CASSPHRDTEAFF.

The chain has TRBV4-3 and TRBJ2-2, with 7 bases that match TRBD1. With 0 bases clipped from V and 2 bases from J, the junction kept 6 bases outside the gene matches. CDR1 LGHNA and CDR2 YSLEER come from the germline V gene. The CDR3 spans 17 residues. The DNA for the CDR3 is TGCGCCAGCAGCCAAGAACCCACAGGGGCCAACACCGGGGAGCTGTTTTTT. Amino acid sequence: CASSQEPTGANTGELFF.

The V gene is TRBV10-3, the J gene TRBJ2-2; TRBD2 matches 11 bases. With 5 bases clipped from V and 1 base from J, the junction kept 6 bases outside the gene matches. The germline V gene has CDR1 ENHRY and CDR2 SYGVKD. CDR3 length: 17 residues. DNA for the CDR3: TGTGCCATCAGTTCCTTCACTAGCGGGGGGAACACCGGGGAGCTGTTTTTT. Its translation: CAISSFTSGGNTGELFF.

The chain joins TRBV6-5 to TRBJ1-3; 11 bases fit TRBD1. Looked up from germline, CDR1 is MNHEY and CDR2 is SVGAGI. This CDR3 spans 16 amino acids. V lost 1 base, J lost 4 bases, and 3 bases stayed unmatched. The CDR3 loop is CASSYYGQGAGNTIYF. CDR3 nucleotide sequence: TGTGCCAGCAGTTACTACGGACAGGGGGCCGGAAACACCATATATTTT.

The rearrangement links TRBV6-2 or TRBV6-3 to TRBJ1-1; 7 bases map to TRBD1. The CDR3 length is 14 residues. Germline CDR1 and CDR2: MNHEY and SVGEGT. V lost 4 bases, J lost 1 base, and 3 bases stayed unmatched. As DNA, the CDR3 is TGTGCCAGCAGTTCTAGGACAGGGAACACTGAAGCTTTCTTT. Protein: CASSSRTGNTEAFF.

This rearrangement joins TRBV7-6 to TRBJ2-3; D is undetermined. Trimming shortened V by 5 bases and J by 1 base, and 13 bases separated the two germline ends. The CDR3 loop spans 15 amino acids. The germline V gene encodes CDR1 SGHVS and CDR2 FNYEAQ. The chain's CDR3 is CASSPSRGGTDTQYF. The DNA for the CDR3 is TGTGCCAGCAGCCCCTCCCGCGGCGGCACAGATACGCAGTATTTT.

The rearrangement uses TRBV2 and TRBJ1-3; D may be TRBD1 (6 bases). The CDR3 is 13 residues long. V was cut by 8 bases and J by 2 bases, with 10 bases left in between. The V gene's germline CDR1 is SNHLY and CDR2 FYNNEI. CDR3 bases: TGTGCCAGCCTGACAGGAGCTGGAAACACCATATATTTT. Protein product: CASLTGAGNTIYF. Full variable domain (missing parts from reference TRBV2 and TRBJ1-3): EPEVTQTPSHQVTQMGQEVILRCVPISNHLYFYWYRQILGQKVEFLVSFYNNEISEKSEIFDDQFSVERPDGSNFTLKIRSTKLEDSAMYFCASLTGAGNTIYFGEGSWLTVV.

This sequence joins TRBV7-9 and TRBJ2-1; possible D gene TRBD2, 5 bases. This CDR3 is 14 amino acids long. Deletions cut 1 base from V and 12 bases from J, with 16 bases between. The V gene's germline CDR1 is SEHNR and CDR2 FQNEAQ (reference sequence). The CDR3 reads CASSLVIGGWGQFF. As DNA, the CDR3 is TGTGCCAGCAGCTTAGTAATTGGCGGGTGGGGGCAGTTCTTC. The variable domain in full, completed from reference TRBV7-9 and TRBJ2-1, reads DTGVSQNPRHKITKRGQNVTFRCDPISEHNRLYWYRQTLGQGPEFLTYFQNEAQLEKSRLLSDRFSAERPKGSFSTLEIQRTEQGDSAMYLCASSLVIGGWGQFFGPGTRLTVL.